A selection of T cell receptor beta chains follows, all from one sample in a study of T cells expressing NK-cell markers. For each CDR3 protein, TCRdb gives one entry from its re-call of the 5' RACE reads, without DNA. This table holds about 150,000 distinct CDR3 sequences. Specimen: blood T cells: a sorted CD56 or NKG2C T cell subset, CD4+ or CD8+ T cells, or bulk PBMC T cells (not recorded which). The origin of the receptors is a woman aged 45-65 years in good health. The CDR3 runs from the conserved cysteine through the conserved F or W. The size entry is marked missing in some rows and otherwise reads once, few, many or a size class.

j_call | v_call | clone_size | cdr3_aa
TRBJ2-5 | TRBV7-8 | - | CASSLRGGETQYF
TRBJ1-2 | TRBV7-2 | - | CASSLGWGSFDYGYTF
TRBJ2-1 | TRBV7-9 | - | CASSLAAYNEQFF
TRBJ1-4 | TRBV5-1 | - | CASSSRQGAINEKLFF
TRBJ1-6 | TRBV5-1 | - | CASSLEGTGPLHF
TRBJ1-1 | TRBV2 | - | CASKGTENTEAFF
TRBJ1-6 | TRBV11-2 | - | CASSFDGTSPLHF
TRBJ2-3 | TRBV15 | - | CATSRGAGDTQYF
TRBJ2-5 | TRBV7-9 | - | CASSLAAGPTETQYF
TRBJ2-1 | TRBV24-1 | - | CATSDLSASGRHNEQFF
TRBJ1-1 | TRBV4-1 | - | CASSTPEKNTEAFF
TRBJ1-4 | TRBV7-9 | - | CASSGDSDNEKLFF
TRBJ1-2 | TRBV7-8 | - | CASSPPIWDRVDDGYTF
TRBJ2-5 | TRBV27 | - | CASSLIRGGQETQYF
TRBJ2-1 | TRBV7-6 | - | CASSLAVGLAGVVEQFF
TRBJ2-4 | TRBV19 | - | CASSSRTGERNIQYF
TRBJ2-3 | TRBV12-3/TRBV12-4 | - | CASGTEGIWTDTQYF
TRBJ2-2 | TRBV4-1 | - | CASGFRSRGASGELFF
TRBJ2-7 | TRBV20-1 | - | CSARDQASGSFVGYEQYF
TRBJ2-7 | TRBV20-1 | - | CSARDYSSSGYYEQYF
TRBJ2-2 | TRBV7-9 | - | CASSEIQGAVTGELFF
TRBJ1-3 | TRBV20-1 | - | CSARGYPGGNTIYF
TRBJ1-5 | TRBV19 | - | CASSFAGGDQPQHF
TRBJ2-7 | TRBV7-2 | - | CASSFMREGNEQYF
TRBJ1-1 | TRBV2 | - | CASSEQTVEAFF
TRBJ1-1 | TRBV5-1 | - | CASSLEPGMNTEAFF
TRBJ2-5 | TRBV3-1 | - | CASSQDSIQETQYF
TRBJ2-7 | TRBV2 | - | CASSEGTGLGILYEQYF
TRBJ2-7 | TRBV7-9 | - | CASSLARTGGYEQYF
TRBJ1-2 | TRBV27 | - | CASSLSPATTYGYTF
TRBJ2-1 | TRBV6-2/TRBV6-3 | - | CASTGRGNNEQFF
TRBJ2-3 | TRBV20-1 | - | CSARDWLISGESTDTQYF
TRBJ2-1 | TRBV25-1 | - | CACIAQGSFNEQFF
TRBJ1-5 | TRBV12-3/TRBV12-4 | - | CASSRAGYGQPQHF
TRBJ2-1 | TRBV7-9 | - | CASSGTGTNNEQFF
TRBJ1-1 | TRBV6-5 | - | CATVTQGNTEAFF
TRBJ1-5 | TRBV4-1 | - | CASSQAGQGTQPQHF
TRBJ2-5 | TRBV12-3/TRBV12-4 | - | CASGGRAKETQYF
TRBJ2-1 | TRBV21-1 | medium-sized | CASSPPDEQFF
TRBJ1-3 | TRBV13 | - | CASSLEDRAGNTIYF
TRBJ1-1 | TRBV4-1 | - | CASSQDQSDLVYGNTEAFF
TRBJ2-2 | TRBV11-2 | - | CASSLSRSGNLNTGELFF
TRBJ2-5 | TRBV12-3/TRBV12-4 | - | CASSSGTSDQETQYF
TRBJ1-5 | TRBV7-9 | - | CASSLGPVDQPQHF
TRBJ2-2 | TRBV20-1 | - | CSARTNNGGRTGELFF
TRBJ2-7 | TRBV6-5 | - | CASIGMAYEQYF
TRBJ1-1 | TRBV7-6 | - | CASIPWGDTEAFF
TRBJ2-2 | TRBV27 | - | CASSWGQGNGELFF
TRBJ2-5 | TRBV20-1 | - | CSARAGTQETQYF
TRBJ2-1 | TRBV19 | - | CATRQGAANEQFF
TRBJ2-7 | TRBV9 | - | CASSVASGVQNEQYF
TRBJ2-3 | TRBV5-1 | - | CASSSPASGSTDTQYF
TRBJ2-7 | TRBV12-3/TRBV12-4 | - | CASSAQEVLAEQYF
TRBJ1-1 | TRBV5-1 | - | CASSLRGQVEMNTEAFF
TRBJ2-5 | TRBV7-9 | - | CASSPSREGQETQYF
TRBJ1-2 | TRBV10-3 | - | CAISDTQDYGYTF